Shown below are 27 T cell receptor beta chains from a single sample sequenced in a study of T cells after yellow fever vaccination. TCRdb itself ran the 5' RACE reads through MiXCR, one entry per CDR3 protein. This table has some 350,000 distinct CDR3 sequences, under 7.5% appearing once. The source material was PBMCs, sampled 5 days after the yellow fever booster vaccination. The receptor source for this set is a man younger than 45 who received the YFV17D yellow fever vaccine.

The V call is TRBV5-8, the J call TRBJ1-5, with 7 bases lining up with TRBD1. The CDR3 has 16 residues. The germline gives CDR1 SGHTS, CDR2 YDEGEE. Trimming cost V 1 base and J 7 bases; bases outside gene matches: 11. The CDR3 DNA follows: TGTGCCAGCAGCTTGCGGGACGTACAGGGGAGGCAGCCCCAGCATTTT. Encoded protein: CASSLRDVQGRQPQHF.

This clonotype came up many times. This chain connects TRBV12-3 or TRBV12-4 to TRBJ2-2; D may correspond to TRBD1 or TRBD2 (5 bases each). This CDR3 contains 15 residues. V gave up 5 bases and J gave up 1 base, with 11 bases separating them. In DNA form, the CDR3 reads TGTGCCAGCAGTAGCCCTGGGGGGAACACCGGGGAGCTGTTTTTT. This codes for CASSSPGGNTGELFF.

This clonotype was observed a few times. The chain is built from TRBV5-1 and TRBJ2-3, with D hard to call. The CDR3 is made up of 12 amino acids. CDR1 is SGHRS and CDR2 is YFSETQ in the germline V gene. Trimming took off 6 bases at V and 7 bases at J, with 12 bases between the two ends. CDR3 in amino acids: CASKAEGNTQYF. In DNA, the CDR3 is TGCGCCAGCAAGGCGGAAGGGAATACGCAGTATTTT. Combining the CDR3 with reference TRBV5-1 and TRBJ2-3 gives the whole variable domain KAGVTQTPRYLIKTRGQQVTLSCSPISGHRSVSWYQQTPGQGLQFLFEYFSETQRNKGNFPGRFSGRQFSNSRSEMNVSTLELGDSALYLCASKAEGNTQYFGPGTRLTVL.

J is TRBJ1-2 and V is TRBV12-5; possible D gene TRBD1, 6 bases. Germline CDR1 LGHNT, CDR2 FRNRAP. V lost 1 base and J lost 4, with 16 bases in between. The CDR3 spans 16 residues. The CDR3 is CASGLETGGAFYGYTF. CDR3 coding DNA: TGTGCTAGTGGTTTGGAAACGGGGGGGGCCTTCTATGGCTACACCTTC.

This clonotype was seen a few times. The V gene is TRBV5-5, the J gene TRBJ1-1; D remains ambiguous. This CDR3 is 11 amino acids long. Trimming took off 7 bases at V and 4 bases at J, with 8 bases between the two ends. Germline CDR1 is SGHKS and CDR2 is YYEKEE (reference sequence). CDR3 residues: CASRSRTEAFF. The CDR3 DNA is TGTGCCAGCCGATCCCGCACTGAAGCTTTCTTT.

This sequence joins TRBV20-1 and TRBJ2-1; 9 positions match TRBD2. CDR1 is DFQATT and CDR2 is SNEGSKA in the germline V gene (reference sequence). CDR3 length: 17 amino acids. V was pared by 5 bases and J by 0 bases, with 11 bases of the junction left unmatched. Here the CDR3 reads CSAQEGLAGRSYNEQFF. CDR3 coding DNA: TGCAGTGCTCAGGAGGGGCTAGCGGGACGCTCCTACAATGAGCAGTTCTTC.

This clonotype turned up a few times. The chain employs TRBV20-1 and TRBJ2-7, with D perhaps matching TRBD1 (6 bases). Germline-derived CDR1 and CDR2 are DFQATT and SNEGSKA (reference sequence). Trimming cost V 4 bases and J 3 bases, with 13 bases left between them. The CDR3 totals 13 residues. The CDR3 is CSATDRIVYEQYF. As DNA, the CDR3 is TGCAGTGCTACAGACAGGATCGTCTACGAGCAGTACTTC.

This clonotype was detected a few times. The chain links TRBV5-6 to TRBJ2-3; TRBD1 agrees at 7 bases. Germline CDR1 is SGHDT and CDR2 is YYEEEE. The V and J ends lost 4 bases and 3 bases, in that order; junction bases with no gene match: 8. The CDR3 length is 15 residues. In DNA form, the CDR3 reads TGTGCCAGCAGCCTAACAGGGGAAACTACAGATACGCAGTATTTT. Its translation is CASSLTGETTDTQYF.

This clonotype was counted a single time. The chain is built from TRBV5-6 and TRBJ2-7, with D maybe TRBD2 (5 bases). The CDR3 runs to 14 residues. The V gene lost 4 bases and the J gene lost 3 bases, with 14 bases spanning the gap. Germline V CDR1 and CDR2: SGHDT, YYEEEE. The CDR3 protein is CASSPGVHNYEQYF. In DNA, the CDR3 is TGTGCCAGCAGCCCCGGGGTCCATAACTACGAGCAGTACTTC. Together with reference TRBV5-6 and TRBJ2-7, the CDR3 gives the full variable domain: DAGVTQSPTHLIKTRGQQVTLRCSPKSGHDTVSWYQQALGQGPQFIFQYYEEEERQRGNFPDRFSGHQFPNYSSELNVNALLLGDSALYLCASSPGVHNYEQYFGPGTRLTVT.

This clonotype was counted a few times. This chain connects TRBV18 to TRBJ1-2; D might be TRBD1 (5 bases). With 3 bases removed from V and 8 bases from J, the gap between germline ends came to 13 bases. This CDR3 has 13 residues. Germline CDR1 and CDR2: KGHSH and LQKENI. This CDR3 is CASSPGPEGGYTF. CDR3 bases: TGTGCCAGCTCACCGGGACCCGAGGGCGGCTACACCTTC.

The chain employs TRBV9 and TRBJ2-5, with D perhaps TRBD1 (6 bases). The ends were cut back, 2 bases at V and 4 bases at J, with 15 bases in the middle. Germline values: CDR1 SGDLS, CDR2 YYNGEE. CDR3 length equals 15 residues. The CDR3 is CASSVTTGQLETQYF. For the CDR3, the DNA is TGTGCCAGCAGCGTGACGACGGGACAATTAGAGACCCAGTACTTC.

This clonotype was seen at least ten times. The chain carries TRBV5-1 and TRBJ2-1; D is tentatively TRBD1 or TRBD2 (5 bases each). The V and J ends lost 5 bases and 8 bases respectively, with 8 bases between them. The CDR3 loop spans 11 amino acids. Germline-derived CDR1 and CDR2 are SGHRS and YFSETQ. This CDR3 is CASSGGDEQFF. The CDR3 DNA follows: TGCGCCAGCAGTGGGGGTGATGAGCAGTTCTTC. Full variable domain (missing parts from reference TRBV5-1 and TRBJ2-1): KAGVTQTPRYLIKTRGQQVTLSCSPISGHRSVSWYQQTPGQGLQFLFEYFSETQRNKGNFPGRFSGRQFSNSRSEMNVSTLELGDSALYLCASSGGDEQFFGPGTRLTVL.

The table lists this clonotype with a few counts. V gene TRBV29-1 combines with J gene TRBJ2-3; TRBD1 might be the D (8 bases). CDR3 length: 15 residues. Germline assignment: CDR1 SQVTM and CDR2 ANQGSEA. With 4 bases removed from V and 0 bases from J, the gap between germline ends came to 14 bases. The CDR3 loop is CSVVNRGGSTDTQYF. The CDR3 DNA follows: TGCAGCGTTGTAAACAGGGGGGGAAGCACAGATACGCAGTATTTT.

The V and J genes are TRBV24-1 and TRBJ2-3; TRBD2 might be the D (5 bases). Trimming shortened V by 9 bases and J by 6 bases, and 15 bases separated the two germline ends. CDR1 and CDR2 from the germline V gene are KGHDR and SFDVKD. CDR3 length: 13 residues. The CDR3 bases are TGTGCCACCGCGGACGGGTCGGGGGATACGCAGTATTTT. This sequence encodes CATADGSGDTQYF.

This clonotype was counted at least ten times. The chain links TRBV4-3 to TRBJ1-2, with D possibly being TRBD1 (6 bases). Germline CDR1 and CDR2: LGHNA and YSLEER. Trimming left V 0 bases short and J 0 bases short, with 11 bases between. This CDR3 comprises 16 residues. The CDR3 DNA is TGCGCCAGCAGCCAAGATCGGGGGCCAGCTAACTATGGCTACACCTTC. Translation: CASSQDRGPANYGYTF.

This clonotype was counted many times. The rearrangement links TRBV5-6 to TRBJ2-2, with a possible D match to TRBD2 (6 bases). Between the trimmed V and J ends, which lost 3 bases and 6 bases, there was a span of 12 bases. CDR1 is SGHDT and CDR2 is YYEEEE in the germline V gene. The CDR3 sequence is 14 residues long. The CDR3 reads CASSWLRDSGELFF. Written as DNA, the CDR3 is TGTGCCAGCAGCTGGCTACGGGACTCCGGGGAGCTGTTTTTT.

This clonotype was seen more than once but under ten times. The rearrangement uses TRBV20-1 and TRBJ1-1; D uncertain. V was trimmed by 0 bases and J by 8 bases, leaving 7 bases between them. Germline V CDR1 and CDR2: DFQATT, SNEGSKA (reference sequence). The CDR3 runs to 11 residues. The CDR3 coding sequence is TGCAGTGCTAGAGATGGTTGGGAAGCTTTCTTT. It specifies CSARDGWEAFF.

This clonotype has ten or more counts. The chain employs TRBV18 and TRBJ2-5, with D possibly being TRBD2 (6 bases). From germline, CDR1 is KGHSH and CDR2 LQKENI. Trimming shortened V by 4 bases and J by 2 bases, and 11 bases separated the two germline ends. The CDR3 covers 14 residues. This CDR3 reads CASSLMEGQETQYF. The CDR3 DNA sequence: TGTGCCAGCTCACTTATGGAGGGGCAAGAGACCCAGTACTTC.

In the case of this clonotype: The CDR3 ends on some other residue instead of the conserved phenylalanine or tryptophan, so this is likely a read error. The DNA is omitted, as the CDR3 cannot be located on it reliably, and the CDR3 follows TCRdb's listing. CDR3 sequence: CSARDAELAPVS. The chain is built from TRBV20-1 and TRBJ2-5; the D call of TRBD2 is as the table states it, not checked on the DNA. Germline CDR1 DFQATT, CDR2 SNEGSKA (reference sequence). The CDR3 is 12 amino acids in total, end residues counted.

The rearrangement uses TRBV6-1 and TRBJ2-1; the match to TRBD2 covers 9 bases. The trim removed 6 bases at V and 2 bases at J, leaving 11 bases unmatched. This CDR3 comprises 17 residues. In germline, CDR1 is MNHNS, CDR2 SASEGT. This CDR3 reads CASSIWEREATYNEQFF. The CDR3 nucleotides read TGTGCCAGCAGCATATGGGAGCGGGAGGCGACCTACAATGAGCAGTTCTTC.

The rearrangement links TRBV11-2 to TRBJ2-7; D is perhaps TRBD2 (6 bases). The germline V gene has CDR1 SGHAT and CDR2 FQNNGV. The CDR3 sequence is 15 residues long. Trimming removed 1 base at V and 2 bases at J, with 12 bases between. CDR3 amino acids: CASSLVSGGPYEQYF. The CDR3 DNA reads as TGTGCCAGCAGCTTAGTTTCCGGGGGACCCTACGAGCAGTACTTC.

The sample holds a few counts of this clonotype. The chain is built from TRBV7-2 and TRBJ2-2; D might be TRBD2 (6 bases). The CDR3 is made up of 16 amino acids. CDR1 and CDR2 (germline): SGHTA, FQGNSA. Trimming removed 2 bases at V and 5 bases at J, with 15 bases between. In nucleotides, the CDR3 is TGTGCCAGCAGCTTATTCTCCACCGGAGGGACCGGGGAGCTGTTTTTT. The encoded protein is CASSLFSTGGTGELFF.

This clonotype was counted between two and nine times. The chain links TRBV27 to TRBJ2-7; 8 nucleotides agree with TRBD2. Germline V gene lookup returns CDR1 MNHEY and CDR2 SMNVEV (reference sequence). The CDR3 loop spans 15 amino acids. V lost 7 bases, J lost 3 bases, and 11 bases stayed unmatched. The CDR3 DNA sequence: TGTGCCAGCAATGCACTAGCGGATGGGCGCTACGAGCAGTACTTC. As protein: CASNALADGRYEQYF.

Many counts were recorded for this clonotype. The chain recombines TRBV5-1 with TRBJ2-2; 9 bases are shared with TRBD1. V shed 4 bases, J shed 4 bases, and the junction held 5 bases outside the gene matches. This CDR3 has 15 amino acids. The germline V gene encodes CDR1 SGHRS and CDR2 YFSETQ. The CDR3 loop reads CASSVGQGGTGELFF. The CDR3 nucleotides are TGCGCCAGCAGCGTGGGACAGGGCGGCACCGGGGAGCTGTTTTTT.

In this sample, this clonotype turned up a few times. The chain carries TRBV7-2 and TRBJ2-4, with D possibly being TRBD1 (6 bases). V was trimmed by 5 bases and J by 0 bases, leaving 11 bases between them. Germline V gene data show CDR1 as SGHTA and CDR2 as FQGNSA. The CDR3 length is 15 residues. CDR3 in amino acids: CASSAWTVAKNIQYF. CDR3 nucleotide sequence: TGTGCCAGCAGCGCCTGGACAGTAGCCAAAAACATTCAGTACTTC.

V gene TRBV4-2 combines with J gene TRBJ2-7; D not certain. Germline V gene sequence: CDR1 LGHNA, CDR2 YNFKEQ. CDR3 length: 14 residues. The germline V and J ends were trimmed by 0 bases and 0 bases, with 6 bases remaining between them. The CDR3 DNA sequence: TGTGCCAGCAGCCAAGATCCAGGCTCCTACGAGCAGTACTTC. Translated: CASSQDPGSYEQYF.

This clonotype has at least ten counts. The chain joins TRBV10-2 to TRBJ1-6; 8 bases are shared with TRBD1. This CDR3 has 12 amino acids. J lost 7 bases, V lost 10 bases, and 3 bases had no gene match. Germline assignment: CDR1 WSHSY and CDR2 SAAADI. CDR3 loop: CATRQGNSPLHF. The CDR3 DNA follows: TGCGCCACAAGACAGGGGAATTCACCCCTCCACTTT.